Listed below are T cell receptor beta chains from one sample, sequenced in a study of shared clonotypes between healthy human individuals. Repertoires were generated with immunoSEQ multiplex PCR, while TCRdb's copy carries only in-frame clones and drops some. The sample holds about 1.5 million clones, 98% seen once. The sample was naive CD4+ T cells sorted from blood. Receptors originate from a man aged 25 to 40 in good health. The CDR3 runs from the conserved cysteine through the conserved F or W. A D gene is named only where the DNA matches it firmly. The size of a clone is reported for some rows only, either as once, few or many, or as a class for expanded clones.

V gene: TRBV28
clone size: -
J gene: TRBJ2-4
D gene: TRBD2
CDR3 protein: CASSLLAGGARYF
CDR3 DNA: TGTGCCAGCAGTCTACTAGCGGGAGGGGCAAGGTACTTC

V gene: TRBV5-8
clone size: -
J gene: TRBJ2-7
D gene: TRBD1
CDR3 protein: CASSWGQSYEQYF
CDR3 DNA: TGTGCCAGCAGCTGGGGACAGTCCTACGAGCAGTACTTC

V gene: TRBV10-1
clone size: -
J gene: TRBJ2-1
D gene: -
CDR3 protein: CASSESRGLNEQFF
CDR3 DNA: TGCGCCAGCAGTGAGTCACGGGGACTCAATGAGCAGTTCTTC

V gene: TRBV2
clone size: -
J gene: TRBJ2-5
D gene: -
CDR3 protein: CASSDEVKETQYF
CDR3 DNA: TGTGCCAGCAGTGATGAGGTGAAAGAGACCCAGTACTTC

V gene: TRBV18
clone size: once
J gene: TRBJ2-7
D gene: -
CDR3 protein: CASSPSTAYEQYF
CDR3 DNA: TGTGCCAGCTCACCCTCCACGGCCTACGAGCAGTACTTC

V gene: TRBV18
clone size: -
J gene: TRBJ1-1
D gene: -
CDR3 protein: CASSPPGSTNTEAFF
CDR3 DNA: TGTGCCAGCTCACCACCGGGCAGCACGAACACTGAAGCTTTCTTT

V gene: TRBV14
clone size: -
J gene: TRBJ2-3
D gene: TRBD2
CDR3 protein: CASSQGLREGRADTQYF
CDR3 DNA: TGTGCCAGCAGCCAAGGATTGCGGGAGGGCCGCGCAGATACGCAGTATTTT

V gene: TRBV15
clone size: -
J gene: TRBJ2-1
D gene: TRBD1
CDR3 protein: CATSREGVRQGSTGEQFF
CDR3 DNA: TGTGCCACCAGCAGAGAAGGGGTTCGACAGGGGAGCACAGGTGAGCAGTTCTTC

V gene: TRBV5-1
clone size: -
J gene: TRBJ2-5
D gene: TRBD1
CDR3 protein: CASSVGTGWETQYF
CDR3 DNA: TGCGCCAGCAGCGTCGGGACAGGGTGGGAGACCCAGTACTTC

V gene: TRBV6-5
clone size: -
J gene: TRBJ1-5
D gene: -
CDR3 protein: CASSYPGTLNQPQHF
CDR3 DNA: TGTGCCAGCAGTTACCCTGGGACTCTGAATCAGCCCCAGCATTTT

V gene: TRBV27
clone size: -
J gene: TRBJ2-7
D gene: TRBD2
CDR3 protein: CASRSGTSGTAEQYF
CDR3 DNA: TGTGCCAGCAGATCCGGGACTAGCGGGACCGCCGAGCAGTACTTC

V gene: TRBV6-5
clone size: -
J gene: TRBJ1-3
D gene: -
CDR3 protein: CASSTTRGFGNTIYF
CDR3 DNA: TGTGCCAGCAGTACGACTCGGGGTTTTGGCAACACCATATATTTT

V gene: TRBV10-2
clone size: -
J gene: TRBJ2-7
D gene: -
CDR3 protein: CASSESNPTHYEQYF
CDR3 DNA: TGCGCCAGCAGTGAGTCGAATCCGACCCACTACGAGCAGTACTTC

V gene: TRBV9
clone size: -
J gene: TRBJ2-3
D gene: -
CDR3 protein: CASSVATANTDTQYF
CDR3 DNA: TGTGCCAGCAGCGTAGCAACCGCGAATACAGATACGCAGTATTTT

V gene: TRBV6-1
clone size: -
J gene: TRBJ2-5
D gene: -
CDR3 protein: CASSARRKETQYF
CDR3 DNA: TGTGCCAGCAGTGCGAGACGTAAAGAGACCCAGTACTTC

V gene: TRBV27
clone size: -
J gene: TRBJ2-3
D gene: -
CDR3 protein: CASSSGVWGRGDTQYF
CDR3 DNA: TGTGCCAGCAGTTCGGGGGTTTGGGGGCGCGGGGATACGCAGTATTTT

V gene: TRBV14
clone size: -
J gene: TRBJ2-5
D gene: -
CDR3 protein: CASSPRQRLETQYF
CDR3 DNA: TGTGCCAGCAGCCCTAGACAGAGACTCGAGACCCAGTACTTC

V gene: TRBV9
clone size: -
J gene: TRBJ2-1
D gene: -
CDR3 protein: CASTVGALSYNEQFF
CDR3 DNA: TGTGCCAGCACCGTGGGGGCCCTTTCCTACAATGAGCAGTTCTTC

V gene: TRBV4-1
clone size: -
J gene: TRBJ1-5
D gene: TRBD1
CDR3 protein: CASSPPGQNSNQPQHF
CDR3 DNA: TGCGCCAGCAGCCCTCCGGGACAGAATAGCAATCAGCCCCAGCATTTT

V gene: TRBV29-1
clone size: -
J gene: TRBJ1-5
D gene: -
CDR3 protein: CSVGSGDQPQHF
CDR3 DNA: TGCAGCGTTGGCTCAGGGGATCAGCCCCAGCATTTT

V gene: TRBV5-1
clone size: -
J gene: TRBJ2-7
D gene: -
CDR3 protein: CASSFGSYYEQYF
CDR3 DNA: TGCGCCAGCAGCTTCGGGAGTTACTACGAGCAGTACTTC

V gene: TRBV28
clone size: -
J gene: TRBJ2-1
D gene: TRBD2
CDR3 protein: CASRVAGASGRSKGYNEQFF
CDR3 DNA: TGTGCCAGCAGGGTAGCCGGGGCTAGCGGGAGGTCCAAGGGCTACAATGAGCAGTTCTTC

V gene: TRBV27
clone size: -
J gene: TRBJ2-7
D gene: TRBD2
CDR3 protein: CASSRIPTSGRRISYEQYF
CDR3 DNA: TGTGCCAGCAGTCGTATCCCCACTAGCGGGAGGCGCATCTCCTACGAGCAGTACTTC

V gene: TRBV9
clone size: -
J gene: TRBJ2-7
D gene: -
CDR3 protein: CASSVGTGSTYEQYF
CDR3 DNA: TGTGCCAGCAGCGTAGGTACCGGGAGCACCTACGAGCAGTACTTC

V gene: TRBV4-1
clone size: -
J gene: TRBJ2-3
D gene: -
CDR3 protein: CASSQERLATIGTQYF
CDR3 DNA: TGCGCCAGCAGCCAAGAGAGGCTAGCTACAATAGGTACGCAGTATTTT

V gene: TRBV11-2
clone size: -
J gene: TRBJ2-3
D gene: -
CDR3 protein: CASSLAPPDTQYF
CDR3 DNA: TGTGCCAGCAGCTTAGCGCCGCCAGATACGCAGTATTTT

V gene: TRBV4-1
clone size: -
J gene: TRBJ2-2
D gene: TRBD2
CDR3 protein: CASTSDGRVSGELFF
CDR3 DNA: TGCGCCAGCACGTCTGACGGGAGGGTTTCCGGGGAGCTGTTTTTT

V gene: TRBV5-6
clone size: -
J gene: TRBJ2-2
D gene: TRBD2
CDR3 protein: CASSFVGRATGELFF
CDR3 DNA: TGTGCCAGCAGCTTTGTTGGGAGGGCGACCGGGGAGCTGTTTTTT

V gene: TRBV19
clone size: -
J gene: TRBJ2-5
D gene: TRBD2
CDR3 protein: CASSIMGAGGEETQYF
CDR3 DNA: TGTGCCAGTAGTATAATGGGAGCGGGAGGGGAAGAGACCCAGTACTTC

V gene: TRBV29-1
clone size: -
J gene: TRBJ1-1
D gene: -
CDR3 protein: CSVGAGAFF
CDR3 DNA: TGCAGCGTTGGGGCAGGAGCTTTCTTT

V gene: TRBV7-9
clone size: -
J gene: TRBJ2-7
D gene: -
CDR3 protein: CASSWTTEPYEQYF
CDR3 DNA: TGTGCCAGCAGCTGGACTACAGAGCCCTACGAGCAGTACTTC

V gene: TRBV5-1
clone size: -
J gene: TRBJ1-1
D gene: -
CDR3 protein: CASSLVGVPNTEAFF
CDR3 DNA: TGCGCCAGCAGCTTGGTGGGGGTTCCCAACACTGAAGCTTTCTTT

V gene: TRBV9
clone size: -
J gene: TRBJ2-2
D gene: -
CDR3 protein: CASSPQQGAGELFF
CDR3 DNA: TGTGCCAGCAGCCCTCAACAGGGCGCCGGGGAGCTGTTTTTT

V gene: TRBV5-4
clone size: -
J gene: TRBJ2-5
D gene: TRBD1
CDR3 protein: CASSNTGGAETQYF
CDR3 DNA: TGTGCCAGCAGTAACACAGGGGGCGCGGAGACCCAGTACTTC

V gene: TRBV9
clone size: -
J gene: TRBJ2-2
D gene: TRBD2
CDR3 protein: CASSVPASGRGTGELFF
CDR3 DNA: TGTGCCAGCAGCGTACCGGCTAGCGGGAGAGGGACCGGGGAGCTGTTTTTT

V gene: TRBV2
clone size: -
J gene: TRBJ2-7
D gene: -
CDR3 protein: CASVMDRVLPKVYEQYF
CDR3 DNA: TGTGCCAGCGTGATGGACAGAGTATTACCAAAAGTCTACGAGCAGTACTTC

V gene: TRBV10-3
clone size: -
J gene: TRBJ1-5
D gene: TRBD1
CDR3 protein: CAISPTGSSNQPQHF
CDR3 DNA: TGTGCCATCAGCCCGACAGGGTCTAGCAATCAGCCCCAGCATTTT

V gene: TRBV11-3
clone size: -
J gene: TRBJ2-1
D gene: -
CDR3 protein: CASSRSRGEQFF
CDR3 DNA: TGTGCCAGCAGCCGATCTAGGGGTGAGCAGTTCTTC

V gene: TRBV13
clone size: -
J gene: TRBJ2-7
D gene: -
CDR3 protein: CASSLEPEYEQYF
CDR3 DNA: TGTGCCAGCAGCTTAGAACCTGAATACGAGCAGTACTTC

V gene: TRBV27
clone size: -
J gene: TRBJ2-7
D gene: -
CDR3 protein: CASSLEIGSSYEQYF
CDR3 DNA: TGTGCCAGCAGTTTAGAAATAGGGAGCTCCTACGAGCAGTACTTC

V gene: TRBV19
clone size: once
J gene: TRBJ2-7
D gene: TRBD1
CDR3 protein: CASSIGTGNYEQYF
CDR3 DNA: TGTGCCAGTAGTATAGGGACAGGAAACTACGAGCAGTACTTC

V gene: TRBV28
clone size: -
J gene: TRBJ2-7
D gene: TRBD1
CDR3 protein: CASMLSRGRPGQGLGEQYF
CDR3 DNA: TGTGCCAGCATGTTAAGCCGCGGTAGACCGGGACAGGGGTTAGGGGAGCAGTACTTC

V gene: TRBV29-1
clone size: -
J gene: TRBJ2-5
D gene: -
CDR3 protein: CSVGGARGETQYF
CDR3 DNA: TGCAGCGTTGGTGGGGCCCGAGGGGAGACCCAGTACTTC

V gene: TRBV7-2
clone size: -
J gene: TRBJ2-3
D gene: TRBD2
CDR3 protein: CASSLGGASGGRTDTQYF
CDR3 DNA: TGTGCCAGCAGCTTAGGAGGGGCTAGCGGCGGGAGGACAGATACGCAGTATTTT

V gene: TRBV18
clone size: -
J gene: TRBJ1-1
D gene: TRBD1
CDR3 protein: CASSPLGSAGGVNTEAFF
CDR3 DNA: TGTGCCAGCTCACCATTGGGCTCGGCAGGGGGCGTGAACACTGAAGCTTTCTTT

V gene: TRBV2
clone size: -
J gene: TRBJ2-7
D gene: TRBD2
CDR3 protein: CASSEGTSGRRSSF
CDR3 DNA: TGTGCCAGCAGTGAAGGGACTAGCGGGAGAAGAAGTTCCTTC

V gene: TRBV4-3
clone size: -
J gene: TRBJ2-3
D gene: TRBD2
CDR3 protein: CASSQDTSGGGDTQYF
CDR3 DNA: TGCGCCAGCAGCCAAGATACTAGCGGGGGGGGAGATACGCAGTATTTT

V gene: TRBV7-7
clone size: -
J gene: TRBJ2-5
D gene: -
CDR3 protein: CASSLVGPRETQYF
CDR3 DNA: TGTGCTAGCAGCTTAGTGGGCCCAAGAGAGACCCAGTACTTC

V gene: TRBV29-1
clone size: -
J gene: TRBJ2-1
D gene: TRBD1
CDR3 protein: CSVVIRDRESNEQFF
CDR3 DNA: TGCAGCGTTGTGATAAGGGACAGGGAGAGCAATGAGCAGTTCTTC

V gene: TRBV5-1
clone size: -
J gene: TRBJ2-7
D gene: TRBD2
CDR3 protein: CASKVAGAYEQYF
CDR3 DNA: TGCGCCAGCAAGGTAGCGGGAGCCTACGAGCAGTACTTC

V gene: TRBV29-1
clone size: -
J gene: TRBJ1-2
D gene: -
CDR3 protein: CSVEEGNYGYTF
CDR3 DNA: TGCAGCGTTGAAGAGGGAAACTATGGCTACACCTTC

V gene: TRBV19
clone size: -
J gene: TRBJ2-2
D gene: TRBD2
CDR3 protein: CASSGLAGGTGELFF
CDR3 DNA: TGTGCCAGTAGTGGGCTAGCGGGAGGCACCGGGGAGCTGTTTTTT

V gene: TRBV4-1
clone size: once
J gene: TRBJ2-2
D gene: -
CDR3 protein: CASSQVTGGAANTGELFF
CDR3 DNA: TGCGCCAGCAGCCAAGTTACCGGCGGAGCGGCGAACACCGGGGAGCTGTTTTTT

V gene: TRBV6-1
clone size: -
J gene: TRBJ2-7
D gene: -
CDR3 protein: CASSMGLPAPYEQYF
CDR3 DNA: TGTGCCAGCAGTATGGGACTCCCTGCCCCCTACGAGCAGTACTTC

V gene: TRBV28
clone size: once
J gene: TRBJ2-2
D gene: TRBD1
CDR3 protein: CASSFGLLAGGTGELFF
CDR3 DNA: TGTGCCAGCAGTTTTGGTCTCTTGGCAGGGGGAACCGGGGAGCTGTTTTTT

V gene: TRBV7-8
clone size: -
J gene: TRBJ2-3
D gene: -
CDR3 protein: CASSLTDTQYF
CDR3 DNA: TGTGCCAGCAGCTTAACAGATACGCAGTATTTT

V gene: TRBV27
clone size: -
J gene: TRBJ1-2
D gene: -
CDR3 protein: CASSLGAVSFLTMGYTF
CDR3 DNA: TGTGCCAGCAGTTTGGGGGCAGTTTCCTTTCTAACTATGGGCTACACCTTC